The TCR beta chain under discussion was sequenced for a study of regulatory T cells in long-lasting Graves disease. Time point defined: persistent/refractory GD, antithyroid drugs over 5 years with positive TRAb. There was RNA extracted from PBMCs, and the TCR library was made from it. V lost 2 bases and J 5 bases, leaving 21 bases between the germline ends. Per germline, CDR1 SGHTA and CDR2 FQGNSA. The CDR3 loop spans 17 amino acids. Findings of the study overall: There was favoring of TRBV28, TRBJ1-2 and TRBJ2-5 in persistent disease.

Ten or more counts support this clonotype. The antigen remains undetermined. Arm-PCR of CDR3 regions and iRepertoire HTBI primers were used to build TCR beta libraries. One entry per CDR3 protein results from TCRdb running MiXCR on the multiplex PCR reads. The sample shows 430,000 or so distinct CDR3 sequences, roughly a fifth of them seen only once. The receptor comes from a female donor with Graves disease. The sample consisted of peripheral blood mononuclear cells (PBMCs), taken when the disease was refractory, from a patient treated with antithyroid drugs. The rearrangement joins TRBV7-2 to TRBJ1-1; tentative D call: TRBD1 (6 bases). Here the CDR3 DNA reads TGTGCCAGCAGCTTATACACCATTGGGGGGGCGCGTACTGAAGCTTTCTTT. Translation: CASSLYTIGGARTEAFF.